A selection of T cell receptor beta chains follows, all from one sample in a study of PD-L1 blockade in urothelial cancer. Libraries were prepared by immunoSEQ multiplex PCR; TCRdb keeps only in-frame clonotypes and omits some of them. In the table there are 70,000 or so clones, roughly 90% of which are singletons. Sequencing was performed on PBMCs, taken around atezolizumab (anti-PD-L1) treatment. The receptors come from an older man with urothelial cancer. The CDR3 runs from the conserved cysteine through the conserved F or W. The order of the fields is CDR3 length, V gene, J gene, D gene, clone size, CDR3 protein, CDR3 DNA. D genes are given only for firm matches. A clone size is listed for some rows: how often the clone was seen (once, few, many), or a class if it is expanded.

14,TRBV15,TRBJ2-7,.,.,CATSRDRGSYEQYF,TGTGCCACCAGCAGAGATCGGGGGTCCTACGAGCAGTACTTC
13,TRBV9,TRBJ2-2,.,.,CASSVTGTGELFF,TGTGCCAGCAGCGTTACAGGGACCGGGGAGCTGTTTTTT
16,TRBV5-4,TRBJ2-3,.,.,CASSFEGRASTDTQYF,TGTGCCAGCAGCTTTGAGGGTCGAGCTAGCACAGATACGCAGTATTTT
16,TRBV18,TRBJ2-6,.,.,CASSRTRGPGANVLTF,TGTGCCAGCTCTCGAACAAGGGGTCCTGGGGCCAACGTCCTGACTTTC
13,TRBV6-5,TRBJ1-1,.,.,CASSTQVNTEAFF,TGTGCCAGCAGTACCCAGGTGAACACTGAAGCTTTCTTT
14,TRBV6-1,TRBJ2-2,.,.,CASRDRGATGELFF,TGTGCCAGCCGAGACCGCGGGGCCACCGGGGAGCTGTTTTTT
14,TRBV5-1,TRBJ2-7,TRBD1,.,CASSLVGTGSEQYF,TGCGCCAGCAGCTTGGTCGGGACAGGGAGCGAGCAGTACTTC
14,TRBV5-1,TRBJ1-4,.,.,CASSLDHGNEKLFF,TGCGCCAGCAGCTTGGATCACGGTAATGAAAAACTGTTTTTT
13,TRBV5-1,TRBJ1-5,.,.,CASSGVPNQPQHF,TGCGCCAGCTCAGGGGTGCCCAATCAGCCCCAGCATTTT
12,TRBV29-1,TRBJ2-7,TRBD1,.,CSVFDRGGVEYF,TGCAGCGTTTTCGACAGGGGGGGGGTGGAGTACTTC
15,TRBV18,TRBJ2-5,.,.,CASSPEWEVVETQYF,TGTGCCAGCTCACCAGAGTGGGAGGTAGTAGAGACCCAGTACTTC
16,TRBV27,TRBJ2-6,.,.,CASRAHRDSGANVLTF,TGTGCCAGCAGAGCCCACAGGGACTCTGGGGCCAACGTCCTGACTTTC
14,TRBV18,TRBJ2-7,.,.,CASSLRPVRYEQYF,TGTGCCAGCTCACTGAGGCCGGTCCGGTACGAGCAGTACTTC
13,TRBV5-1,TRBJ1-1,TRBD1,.,CASNRDRDVVAFF,TGCGCCAGCAACAGGGACAGGGACGTTGTAGCTTTCTTT
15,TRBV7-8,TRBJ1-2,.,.,CASSSGGAASGGYTF,TGTGCCAGCAGTAGCGGAGGGGCAGCCTCGGGTGGCTACACCTTC
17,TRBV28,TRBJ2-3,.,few,CASSSVGLARSTDTQYF,TGTGCCAGCAGTTCGGTGGGTCTAGCGCGGAGCACAGATACGCAGTATTTT
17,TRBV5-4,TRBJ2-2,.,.,CASSLGAGAQNTGELFF,TGTGCCAGCAGCTTGGGGGCGGGGGCCCAAAACACCGGGGAGCTGTTTTTT
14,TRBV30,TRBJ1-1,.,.,CAWSVHGGRAEAFF,TGTGCCTGGAGTGTACACGGGGGGAGGGCTGAAGCTTTCTTT
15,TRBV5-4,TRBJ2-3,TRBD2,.,CASSLGAGGTDTQYF,TGTGCCAGCAGCTTGGGAGCGGGAGGCACAGATACGCAGTATTTT
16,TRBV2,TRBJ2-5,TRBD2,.,CASSERTSGIGETQYF,TGTGCCAGCAGTGAACGGACTAGCGGGATAGGGGAGACCCAGTACTTC
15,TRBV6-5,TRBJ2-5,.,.,CASSYSPLGGETQYF,TGTGCCAGCAGTTACTCGCCCCTTGGAGGGGAGACCCAGTACTTC
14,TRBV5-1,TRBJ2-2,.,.,CASRTQSNTGELFF,TGCGCCAGCAGAACACAATCGAACACCGGGGAGCTGTTTTTT
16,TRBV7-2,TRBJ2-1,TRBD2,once,CASSLGSGRSYNEQFF,TGTGCCAGCAGCTTAGGTAGCGGGAGATCCTACAATGAGCAGTTCTTC
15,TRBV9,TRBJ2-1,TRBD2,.,CASSTGLAGSNEQFF,TGTGCCAGCAGCACCGGACTAGCGGGGTCCAATGAGCAGTTCTTC
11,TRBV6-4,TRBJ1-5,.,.,CARKLYQPQHF,TGTGCCAGAAAGCTCTATCAGCCCCAGCATTTT
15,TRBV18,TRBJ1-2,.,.,CASSRQDGTNYGYTF,TGTGCCAGCTCACGACAGGACGGGACTAACTATGGCTACACCTTC
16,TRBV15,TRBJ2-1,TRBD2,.,CATSREGLAGVNEQFF,TGTGCCACCAGCAGAGAGGGACTAGCGGGAGTCAATGAGCAGTTCTTC
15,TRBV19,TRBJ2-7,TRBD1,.,CASSMTGQPNYEQYF,TGTGCCAGTAGTATGACAGGGCAACCCAACTACGAGCAGTACTTC
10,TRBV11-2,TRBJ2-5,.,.,CASRGETQYF,TGTGCCAGCCGAGGAGAGACCCAGTACTTC
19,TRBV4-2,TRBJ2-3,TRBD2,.,CASSQERTSGSLSTDTQYF,TGTGCCAGCAGCCAAGAACGGACTAGCGGGAGCCTAAGCACAGATACGCAGTATTTT
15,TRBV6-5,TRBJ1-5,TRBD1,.,CASSYDGTGRQPQHF,TGTGCCAGCAGTTACGACGGGACAGGACGTCAGCCCCAGCATTTT
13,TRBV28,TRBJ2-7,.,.,CASSRQGFHEQYF,TGTGCCAGCAGTCGGCAGGGTTTCCACGAGCAGTACTTC
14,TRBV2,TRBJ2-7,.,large,CASSDLDRGYEQYF,TGTGCCAGCAGTGACTTGGACAGAGGCTACGAGCAGTACTTC
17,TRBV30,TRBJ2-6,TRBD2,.,CAWSGRREGPGANVLTF,TGTGCCTGGAGTGGCAGGCGGGAGGGCCCTGGGGCCAACGTCCTGACTTTC
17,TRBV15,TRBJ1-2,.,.,CATSRDVLAGRNYGYTF,TGTGCCACCAGCAGAGACGTTTTGGCGGGCAGGAACTATGGCTACACCTTC
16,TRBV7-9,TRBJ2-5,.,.,CASSLASGLGKETQYF,TGTGCCAGCAGCTTAGCGTCGGGTCTAGGAAAAGAGACCCAGTACTTC
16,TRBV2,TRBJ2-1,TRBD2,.,CASSAQTSGVYNEQFF,TGTGCCAGCAGTGCCCAGACTAGCGGGGTTTACAATGAGCAGTTCTTC
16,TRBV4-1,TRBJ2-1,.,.,CASLPWLAQESNEQFF,TGCGCCAGCCTCCCCTGGCTAGCGCAGGAGTCCAATGAGCAGTTCTTC
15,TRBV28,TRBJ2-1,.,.,CASSFERGTHNEQFF,TGTGCCAGCAGTTTCGAGCGAGGAACACACAATGAGCAGTTCTTC
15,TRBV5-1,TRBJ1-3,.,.,CASSAPDSSGNTIYF,TGCGCCAGCAGTGCCCCCGACAGCTCTGGAAACACCATATATTTT
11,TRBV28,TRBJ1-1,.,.,CAPGWGDGAFF,TGTGCCCCGGGGTGGGGGGATGGAGCTTTCTTT
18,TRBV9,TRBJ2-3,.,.,CASSPSRGAGTKRYTQYF,TGTGCCAGCAGCCCTAGCCGCGGAGCAGGCACAAAGCGATATACGCAGTATTTT
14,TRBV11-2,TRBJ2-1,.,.,CASSLSRQYNEQFF,TGTGCCAGCAGCTTAAGTAGACAGTACAATGAGCAGTTCTTC
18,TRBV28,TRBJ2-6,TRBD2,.,CASSLAGQASSGANVLTF,TGTGCCAGCAGTCTAGCGGGGCAGGCCAGCTCTGGGGCCAACGTCCTGACTTTC
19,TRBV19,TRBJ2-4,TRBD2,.,CASSYEAHGTSGSKNIQYF,TGTGCCAGTAGCTACGAAGCGCATGGGACTAGCGGATCCAAAAACATTCAGTACTTC
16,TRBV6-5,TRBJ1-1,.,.,CASSYRRGGGNTEAFF,TGTGCCAGCAGTTACCGGAGGGGAGGGGGAAACACTGAAGCTTTCTTT
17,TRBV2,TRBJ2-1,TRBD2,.,CASSEAMAGGSYNEQFF,TGTGCCAGCAGTGAAGCGATGGCGGGGGGTTCCTACAATGAGCAGTTCTTC
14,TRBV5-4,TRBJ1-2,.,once,CASSLGIGDYGYTF,TGTGCCAGCAGCTTGGGGATAGGGGACTATGGCTACACCTTC
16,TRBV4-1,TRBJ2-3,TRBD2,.,CASSLSEGAGGDTQYF,TGCGCCAGCAGCCTATCCGAGGGAGCGGGAGGGGATACGCAGTATTTT
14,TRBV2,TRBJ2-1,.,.,CASSEGLASNEQFF,TGTGCCAGCAGTGAAGGTCTAGCCAGTAATGAGCAGTTCTTC